The clone carrying this T cell receptor beta chain occurred a few times. What it binds is unknown. These data originate in a study of T cell repertoires in cytomegalovirus infection. Looking at the study overall: Both recently identified HLA-C-restricted and well-studied HLA-B-restricted CMV epitopes were used in the study. Both CMV infection and a matching HLA type were indicated by public TCR beta signatures.

Germline trimming cut 4 bases from V and 3 bases from J; bases unmatched to any gene: 0. The CDR3 extends over 14 amino acids. Germline V gene sequence: CDR1 SGHTA, CDR2 FQGNSA. One entry per CDR3 protein results from TCRdb running MiXCR on the reads. This repertoire shows some 560,000 distinct CDR3 sequences, roughly 42% found once; its top ten account for 48%. This specimen consisted of cultured PBMCs, obtained from culture after CMV antigen stimulation. This sequence joins TRBV7-2 and TRBJ1-4; 9 nucleotides line up with TRBD1. This TCR was recovered from a human donor in good health (CMV status not recorded). Some clones in this sample may be carry-over from other donors' samples. The DNA of the CDR3 is TGTGCCAGCAGCTGGACAGGGGCTAATGAAAAACTGTTTTTT. Protein product: CASSWTGANEKLFF.